Following are 13 T cell receptor beta chains from one sample sequenced in a study of T-cell memory formation after mild COVID-19. TCRdb processed the 5' RACE reads anew with MiXCR; each CDR3 protein has one entry. In the table there are roughly 620,000 distinct CDR3 sequences, more than 15% of which are singletons. Input material: PBMCs or a T cell subset sorted from them (not recorded which). These receptors originate from an adult woman who had mild COVID-19 (a few samples of this study predate the infection). Cell type and time point are not known.

This clonotype was seen a few times. The genes are TRBV7-9 and TRBJ1-1; a weak D match, TRBD1 (6 bases). The V and J ends lost 4 bases and 11 bases respectively, with 26 bases between them. CDR1 and CDR2 (germline): SEHNR, FQNEAQ (reference sequence). The CDR3 covers 16 residues. For the CDR3, the DNA is TGTGCCAGCAGCTCCATGACAGGCCCCATCCCTTGGGCGGCTTTCTTT. This translates into CASSSMTGPIPWAAFF.

J is TRBJ2-1 and V is TRBV5-6; TRBD2 agrees at 9 bases. In germline, CDR1 is SGHDT, CDR2 YYEEEE. The CDR3 loop spans 17 amino acids. V gave up 5 bases and J gave up 0 bases; unmatched junction bases: 9. The CDR3 DNA reads as TGTGCCAGCAGTTCTACCCTAGCGGGACGCTCCTACAATGAGCAGTTCTTC. Its translation is CASSSTLAGRSYNEQFF.

This clonotype was seen a handful of times. The V call is TRBV7-9, the J call TRBJ2-7; the match to TRBD1 covers 9 bases. V lost 5 bases and J lost 3; bases outside the gene matches: 8. Germline CDR1 SEHNR, CDR2 FQNEAQ (reference sequence). The CDR3 is made up of 15 amino acids. For the CDR3, the DNA is TGTGCCAGCAGCCCTCGGGACAGGGACAGCTACGAGCAGTACTTC. Translated: CASSPRDRDSYEQYF.

This clonotype turned up a few times. The chain combines TRBV15 with TRBJ2-7; a weak D match, TRBD1 (5 bases). The V gene's germline CDR1 is LNHNV and CDR2 YYDKDF (reference sequence). The CDR3 length is 16 residues. Trimming removed 0 bases from V and 3 bases from J, with 15 bases in between. The CDR3 DNA is TGTGCCACCAGCAGAGATGGGGCAGCGTTTAACTACGAGCAGTACTTC. Encoded protein: CATSRDGAAFNYEQYF.

This clonotype was detected many times. In DNA form, the CDR3 reads TGTGCCAGCAGACCCGGACAGGGGGCCTACGAGCAGTACTTC. It codes for CASRPGQGAYEQYF. The V gene is TRBV5-5, the J gene TRBJ2-7; 10 bases are shared with TRBD1. CDR1 SGHKS and CDR2 YYEKEE come from the germline V gene (reference sequence). The CDR3 loop spans 14 amino acids. Trimming at V came to 5 bases and at J to 2 bases, leaving 4 bases not matched to a gene. The whole variable domain, filled in from reference TRBV5-5 and TRBJ2-7, reads DAGVTQSPTHLIKTRGQQVTLRCSPISGHKSVSWYQQVLGQGPQFIFQYYEKEERGRGNFPDRFSARQFPNYSSELNVNALLLGDSALYLCASRPGQGAYEQYFGPGTRLTVT.

The J gene is TRBJ2-1, the V gene TRBV7-3, with TRBD2 matching 14 bases. Per germline, CDR1 SGHTA and CDR2 FQGTGA. CDR3 length equals 15 residues. V shed 5 bases, J shed 8 bases, and the junction held 5 bases outside the gene matches. DNA for the CDR3: TGTGCCAGCAGCATGGGACTAGCGGGAGAGGATGAGCAGTTCTTC. As protein: CASSMGLAGEDEQFF.

The rearrangement links TRBV25-1 to TRBJ1-2; tentatively, D is TRBD1 (6 bases). Between the trimmed V and J ends, which lost 3 bases and 2 bases, there was a span of 10 bases. The CDR3 is 14 residues long. From germline, CDR1 is MGHDK and CDR2 SYGVNS. The CDR3 DNA reads TGTGCCAGCAGTGACGGACAGCGGAACTATGGCTACACCTTC. Translation gives CASSDGQRNYGYTF.

V usage is TRBV15 and J usage is TRBJ2-3, with 7 bases aligning to TRBD2. The length of the CDR3 is 14 residues. J gave up 4 bases and V 1 base, and 2 bases lay outside the gene matches. Per the germline V gene, CDR1 is LNHNV and CDR2 is YYDKDF (reference sequence). The CDR3 sequence: CATSRVREADTQYF. The CDR3 region has the DNA TGTGCCACCAGCAGAGTTCGGGAGGCAGATACGCAGTATTTT.

This clonotype is medium-sized. The chain recombines TRBV15 with TRBJ2-3, with TRBD2 identical over 9 bases. CDR3 length equals 13 residues. With V trimmed by 7 bases and J by 8 bases, 7 bases remained unmatched. Germline V CDR1 and CDR2: LNHNV, YYDKDF (reference sequence). Written as DNA, the CDR3 is TGTGCCACCACGGCGGGGGGGCTGGGTACGCAGTATTTT. Residues: CATTAGGLGTQYF. Complete variable domain (other parts from reference TRBV15 and TRBJ2-3): DAMVIQNPRYQVTQFGKPVTLSCSQTLNHNVMYWYQQKSSQAPKLLFHYYDKDFNNEADTPDNFQSRRPNTSFCFLDIRSPGLGDTAMYLCATTAGGLGTQYFGPGTRLTVL.

This rearrangement joins TRBV6-2 or TRBV6-3 to TRBJ2-2; TRBD2 aligns across 10 bases. Germline assignment: CDR1 MNHEY and CDR2 SVGEGT. With V trimmed by 4 bases and J by 10 bases, 9 bases remained unmatched. This CDR3 spans 15 amino acids. CDR3 loop: CASSSGLAVAEELFF. The CDR3 coding sequence is TGTGCCAGCAGTTCCGGACTAGCGGTAGCGGAGGAGCTGTTTTTT.

Only a few counts were recorded for this clonotype. The CDR3 region is CSVEEGVDEQFF. In DNA, the CDR3 is TGCAGCGTTGAGGAGGGGGTAGATGAGCAGTTCTTC. The chain is built from TRBV29-1 and TRBJ2-1; D possibly matches TRBD1 or TRBD2 (6 bases each). V was trimmed by 3 bases and J by 8 bases, leaving 11 bases between them. The CDR3 contains 12 residues. The germline V gene has CDR1 SQVTM and CDR2 ANQGSEA.

The gene calls are TRBV2 and TRBJ2-3, with 7 bases identical to TRBD2. Germline values: CDR1 SNHLY, CDR2 FYNNEI. The trim removed 1 base at V and 2 bases at J, leaving 6 bases unmatched. The CDR3 consists of 16 residues. The CDR3 region is CASSEGPSGVTDTQYF. CDR3 nucleotides: TGTGCCAGCAGTGAAGGGCCTAGCGGCGTCACAGATACGCAGTATTTT.

This clonotype was picked up many times. The chain employs TRBV7-9 and TRBJ1-1, with D hard to call. CDR3 length: 12 amino acids. The V gene's germline CDR1 is SEHNR and CDR2 FQNEAQ (reference sequence). V lost 4 bases to trimming and J lost 4 bases, with 7 bases between them. CDR3 in DNA: TGTGCCAGCAGCTCCGGACCCACTGAAGCTTTCTTT. Protein sequence: CASSSGPTEAFF.